Listed here are 8 T cell receptor beta chains from one sample, sequenced in a study of T cell changes during pregnancy in multiple sclerosis. Here immunoSEQ multiplex PCR was the method, and the copy in TCRdb shows in-frame clones only, minus some. The sample has 25,000 to 35,000 clones; about nine tenths are singletons. The sample here was CD4+ T cells from peripheral blood mononuclear cells, taken in the second trimester of pregnancy. The receptors derive from a female donor in good health, enrolled as a control in a pregnancy study.

The chain couples TRBV5-1 to TRBJ2-1, with a weak D call TRBD2 (6 bases). V lost 6 bases to trimming and J lost 7 bases, with 17 bases between them. There are 14 residues in the CDR3. Germline CDR1 reads SGHRS; CDR2 reads YFSETQ. The CDR3 sequence is CASTPGGFGNEQFF. In DNA, the CDR3 is TGCGCCAGCACCCCTGGGGGGTTTGGGAATGAGCAGTTCTTC.

The genes are TRBV11-3 and TRBJ2-1; 8 nucleotides match TRBD1. V shed 3 bases and J 10 bases; nucleotides not matched to a gene: 8. The germline V gene has CDR1 SGHNT and CDR2 YENEEA. The CDR3 covers 14 residues. As DNA, the CDR3 is TGTGCCAGCAGCTTGCGACAGGGGTTTGGGGAGCAGTTCTTC. Its translation: CASSLRQGFGEQFF.

This chain joins TRBV11-2 and TRBJ2-1, with 10 bases matching TRBD2. The CDR3 consists of 16 residues. Germline V gene lookup returns CDR1 SGHAT and CDR2 FQNNGV. The trim removed 0 bases at V and 5 bases at J, leaving 4 bases unmatched. In nucleotides, the CDR3 is TGTGCCAGCAGCTTAGATCTGACTAGCGGGCACAATGAGCAGTTCTTC. Protein: CASSLDLTSGHNEQFF. The full variable domain, with the rest looked up from reference TRBV11-2 and TRBJ2-1, is EAGVAQSPRYKIIEKRQSVAFWCNPISGHATLYWYQQILGQGPKLLIQFQNNGVVDDSQLPKDRFSAERLKGVDSTLKIQPAKLEDSAVYLCASSLDLTSGHNEQFFGPGTRLTVL.

The count of this clone is one. The same CDR3 also results from other DNA sequences found in this sample. The genes are TRBV30 and TRBJ2-7; 8 bases match TRBD2. Germline values: CDR1 GTSNPN, CDR2 SVGIG (reference sequence). The CDR3 has 14 amino acids. V trimming: 0 bases; J trimming: 3 bases; junction bases outside the gene matches: 4. The CDR3 loop is CAWSVGGTSYEQYF. The DNA for the CDR3 is TGTGCCTGGAGTGTAGGCGGGACTAGCTACGAGCAGTACTTC.

A remark on this clone: The sample holds other DNA sequences that translate to the same CDR3. V usage is TRBV9 and J usage is TRBJ2-7, with 10 bases fitting TRBD1. V gave up 4 bases and J gave up 0 bases; unmatched junction bases: 7. This CDR3 contains 16 residues. Germline CDR1 SGDLS, CDR2 YYNGEE. The CDR3 protein is CASSKGQGPNSYEQYF. The CDR3 nucleotides are TGTGCCAGCAGCAAGGGACAGGGGCCCAACTCCTACGAGCAGTACTTC.

The rearrangement joins TRBV10-3 to TRBJ1-2; D unclear. V gave up 0 bases and J gave up 4 bases, with 9 bases separating them. This CDR3 is 14 amino acids long. Germline V lookup: CDR1 ENHRY, CDR2 SYGVKD. The CDR3 sequence is CAISESGEPYGYTF. Here the CDR3 DNA reads TGTGCCATCAGTGAGTCTGGGGAGCCCTATGGCTACACCTTC.

This clone was counted between two and nine times. The chain couples TRBV19 to TRBJ2-7, with 8 bases lining up with TRBD2. Per germline, CDR1 LNHDA and CDR2 SQIVND (reference sequence). The CDR3 covers 14 residues. V trimming: 5 bases; J trimming: 2 bases; junction bases outside the gene matches: 5. The CDR3 DNA reads TGTGCCAGTAGTCGGCGGGAGGCAACCTACGAGCAGTACTTC. The encoded protein is CASSRREATYEQYF.

The chain employs TRBV9 and TRBJ2-5, with D maybe TRBD2 (6 bases). The V gene lost 2 bases and the J gene lost 7 bases, with 12 bases spanning the gap. Per germline, CDR1 SGDLS and CDR2 YYNGEE. The CDR3 consists of 13 residues. This chain's CDR3 is CASSVGTAGTQYF. Here the CDR3 DNA reads TGTGCCAGCAGCGTGGGGACTGCGGGGACCCAGTACTTC.